This record concerns one TCR beta chain sequence. This record belongs to a study of blood T cell repertoires in COVID-19. Whole-study context: Both acute and convalescent COVID-19 samples were obtained from the United States, Italy and Spain. PBMCs, B-cell-depleted T cells, or T cells were the source of the cDNA or gDNA that made up the material.

In the original workflow: Amplification from reference gene primers served as the basis for estimated nucleated cell counts. This table comes from immunoSEQ multiplex PCR, and its TCRdb copy is limited to in-frame clones, with some not included. The DNA was the basis for D and trimming; V, J and clone size are from that table. The sample yields approximately 300,000 clones, 75% to 95% seen once. The CDR3 extends over 16 amino acids. V gave up 0 bases and J gave up 5 bases, with 13 bases separating them. The V gene's germline CDR1 is MGHRA and CDR2 YSYEKL. Sequencing input: peripheral blood. The TCR sequence derives from a woman under 40 with COVID-19, enrolled during active disease. The chain is built from TRBV4-1 and TRBJ2-2; D might be TRBD2 (6 bases). The CDR3 nucleotides are TGCGCCAGCAGCCAAGACGGTGGAGGGACGACCGGGGAGCTGTTTTTT. Translated: CASSQDGGGTTGELFF.